The 9 T cell receptor beta chains reported below all come from one sample, sequenced in a study of CXCR3-negative and CXCR3-positive naive CD8 T cells. The TRB cDNA libraries were prepared by 5' RACE with UMI labels. No DNA is given; TCRdb re-called the 5' RACE reads and lists each CDR3 protein once. The listing contains 70,000 to 100,000 distinct CDR3 sequences. Input material: naive CXCR3- CD8+ T cells from blood. Subset reported: CD45RO-CCR7+CD27+CD95- naive CD8+ T cells lacking CXCR3 (TNR3-). The receptor source for this set is a human donor in good health. Some clones in this sample may be carry-over from other donors' samples.

The chain links TRBV29-1 to TRBJ2-5; the TRBD2 assignment by TCRdb is unverifiable without DNA. Germline loops: CDR1 SQVTM, CDR2 ANQGSEA. The CDR3 is made up of 14 amino acids. CDR3 protein: CSVDPTEGQETQYF.

The V call is TRBV25-1, the J call TRBJ2-1. Germline CDR1 reads MGHDK; CDR2 reads SYGVNS. The CDR3 totals 15 residues. CDR3 loop: CASSEYGGSYNEQFF.

The chain uses TRBV20-1 and TRBJ1-1. The CDR3 contains 12 residues. Germline CDR1 reads DFQATT; CDR2 reads SNEGSKA (reference sequence). The CDR3 loop is CSARVRFPEAFF.

The chain uses TRBV11-2 and TRBJ2-7; TCRdb reports TRBD1, a call that lacks DNA to check it against. The germline CDR1 and CDR2 sequences are SGHAT and FQNNGV. The CDR3 is made up of 13 amino acids. The CDR3 is CASSSGRRDEQYF.

This rearrangement joins TRBV5-4 to TRBJ2-7; TCRdb designates TRBD2, a call that cannot be tested without DNA. Germline loops: CDR1 SGHNT, CDR2 YYREEE (reference sequence). The length of the CDR3 is 14 residues. CDR3 protein: CASSFRREGPEQYF.

The CDR3 sequence: CASSPLSGLAGQEETQYF. The chain recombines TRBV7-9 with TRBJ2-5; TCRdb's assignment of TRBD2 cannot be checked, as there is no DNA. This CDR3 is 18 amino acids long. Looked up from germline, CDR1 is SEHNR and CDR2 is FQNEAQ (reference sequence).

This chain uses TRBV29-1 with TRBJ2-2; lacking DNA, the TRBD1 call made by TCRdb goes unchecked. Per germline, CDR1 SQVTM and CDR2 ANQGSEA. This CDR3 contains 15 residues. The CDR3: CSVDGQGASTGELFF.

CDR3 region: CASSFGWTYEQYF. J is TRBJ2-7 and V is TRBV12-3 or TRBV12-4. This CDR3 is built from 13 residues.

This chain connects TRBV29-1 to TRBJ2-7; TCRdb designates TRBD1, a call that cannot be tested without DNA. Germline lookup yields CDR1 SQVTM and CDR2 ANQGSEA. The CDR3 contains 14 residues. CDR3 protein: CSVSRDGSSYEQYF.